The source of this T cell receptor (beta chain) is a study of shared T cell receptors in the human thymus. Using immunoSEQ multiplex PCR, the repertoire was profiled, and TCRdb retains in-frame clones only, with some absent. The table records about 660,000 clones, 88% of them present only once. The same data also contributed to another study, on human thymus T cells. That paper states: Obtained as resections during corrective heart surgery, the thymus tissue was then studied. Unrelated individuals were reported by related research to share highly overlapping thymic repertoires.

This clonotype was obtained from a boy less than two years old with a congenital heart defect. Specimen: thymocytes.

Written as DNA, the CDR3 is TGTGCCAGCAGTTTCCGGGACAGGGTGGTCGATGGCTACACCTTC. It encodes CASSFRDRVVDGYTF. The V gene is TRBV28, the J gene TRBJ1-2, with 9 positions matching TRBD1. The CDR3 spans 15 residues. V dropped 3 bases and J dropped 6; count of bases not matched to a gene: 8. CDR1 and CDR2 (germline): MDHEN, SYDVKM.